The 21 T cell receptor beta chains given below trace back to one sample, sequenced in a study of blood T cell repertoires in COVID-19 (dated by TCRdb to 2019 to 2021). Library method: the immunoSEQ multiplex PCR assay. As stored in TCRdb, this immuneACCESS dataset retains in-frame rearrangements with V and J assigned. A fraction of the clones does not appear; measured against another copy, unresolved V genes explain less than half of the discrepancy, and the remainder lacks a known reason. This sample holds approximately 150,000 clones; approximately 84% were observed only once. The top ten constitute 3.4% of the sample. Sequencing input: PBMCs or T cells enriched from blood (not recorded which). The receptor source for this set is a woman aged 50 to 60 with acute COVID-19.

This clone has only a few counts. The J gene is TRBJ2-7, the V gene TRBV2, with 7 nucleotides matching TRBD2. With 6 bases clipped from V and 6 bases from J, the junction kept 14 bases outside the gene matches. CDR1 and CDR2 from the germline V gene are SNHLY and FYNNEI. The CDR3 length is 15 residues. CDR3 sequence: CASRTAAGEGLEQYF. The CDR3 DNA sequence: TGTGCCAGCAGGACCGCGGCCGGGGAGGGGCTCGAGCAGTACTTC.

This sequence joins TRBV19 and TRBJ2-2; TRBD2 agrees at 10 bases. There are 16 residues in the CDR3. Germline CDR1 and CDR2: LNHDA and SQIVND (reference sequence). The V and J ends lost 3 bases and 5 bases, in that order; junction bases with no gene match: 6. This CDR3 reads CASSILAGVGTGELFF. The CDR3, as DNA: TGTGCCAGTAGTATCCTAGCGGGAGTAGGGACCGGGGAGCTGTTTTTT. Full variable domain (outside the CDR3, taken from reference TRBV19 and TRBJ2-2): DGGITQSPKYLFRKEGQNVTLSCEQNLNHDAMYWYRQDPGQGLRLIYYSQIVNDFQKGDIAEGYSVSREKKESFPLTVTSAQKNPTAFYLCASSILAGVGTGELFFGEGSRLTVL.

This clone was counted between two and nine times. The chain combines TRBV29-1 with TRBJ2-7; D possibly corresponds to TRBD1 (5 bases). Trimming left V 6 bases short and J 1 base short, with 10 bases between. CDR3 length: 12 residues. CDR1 is SQVTM, CDR2 ANQGSEA, per germline. This CDR3 is CSVLDTSYEQYF. In nucleotides, the CDR3 is TGCAGCGTCCTGGACACGTCCTACGAGCAGTACTTC.

The chain carries TRBV2 and TRBJ1-5; D possibly corresponds to TRBD1 (6 bases). V was clipped by 6 bases and J by 7 bases, with 10 bases between them. The CDR3 runs to 12 residues. Germline CDR1 and CDR2: SNHLY and FYNNEI. The CDR3 region is CASRQGGQPQHF. CDR3 nucleotide sequence: TGTGCCAGCAGACAGGGAGGGCAGCCCCAGCATTTT.

The chain links TRBV6-5 to TRBJ1-2, with D possibly being TRBD1 (6 bases). Germline V gene lookup returns CDR1 MNHEY and CDR2 SVGAGI. V was trimmed by 2 bases and J by 8 bases, leaving 18 bases between them. This CDR3 contains 15 residues. The CDR3 coding sequence is TGTGCCAGCAGTTACAGGGGGGGCGCAACGGGAGGCTACACCTTC. It encodes CASSYRGGATGGYTF.

The rearrangement links TRBV19 to TRBJ1-1, with 7 positions matching TRBD1. Germline trimming cut 6 bases from V and 4 bases from J; bases unmatched to any gene: 14. Germline V gene lookup returns CDR1 LNHDA and CDR2 SQIVND (reference sequence). The CDR3 sequence is 16 residues long. This chain's CDR3 is CASRGDSLRGITEAFF. In nucleotides, the CDR3 is TGTGCCAGTAGGGGGGACAGCCTACGAGGGATCACTGAAGCTTTCTTT.

This chain joins TRBV10-2 and TRBJ2-4; 12 positions match TRBD2. The CDR3 is made up of 15 amino acids. With V trimmed by 4 bases and J by 7 bases, 5 bases remained unmatched. Germline V gene data show CDR1 as WSHSY and CDR2 as SAAADI. The CDR3 DNA follows: TGCGCCAGCAGTGGGACTAGCGGGGACCCCAACATTCAGTACTTC. Translation gives CASSGTSGDPNIQYF.

Regarding this clone: The junction departs from the called germline gene at one end, perhaps through a read error. The chain uses TRBV18 and TRBJ2-7; weak D call: TRBD1 (6 bases). This CDR3 comprises 16 residues. The V gene's germline CDR1 is KGHSH and CDR2 LQKENI. The CDR3 nucleotides are TGTGCCAGCTCACGAGGGACAAGGTCAACCTCCCACGAGCAGTACTTC. It translates to CASSRGTRSTSHEQYF.

The chain joins TRBV11-3 to TRBJ2-7, with D possibly matching TRBD1 (7 bases). From germline, CDR1 is SGHNT and CDR2 YENEEA. The CDR3 sequence is 13 residues long. V was trimmed by 3 bases and J by 6 bases, leaving 12 bases between them. The CDR3 DNA sequence: TGTGCCAGCAGCTTGCGGGACAGTACCGAGCAGTACTTC. This translates into CASSLRDSTEQYF.

This clone occurred once. The chain combines TRBV20-1 with TRBJ1-1; the D is unclear. Germline CDR1 DFQATT, CDR2 SNEGSKA (reference sequence). The CDR3 loop spans 10 amino acids. V lost 3 bases to trimming and J lost 6 bases, with 5 bases between them. CDR3 bases: TGCAGTGCTAGGTCGGCTGAAGCTTTCTTT. Translating it yields CSARSAEAFF.

This chain links TRBV9 with TRBJ2-2; 11 nucleotides match TRBD2. This CDR3 region has 16 residues. With V trimmed by 0 bases and J by 8 bases, 6 bases remained unmatched. Germline V lookup: CDR1 SGDLS, CDR2 YYNGEE. The CDR3 coding sequence is TGTGCCAGCAGCGTAGTTAGCGGGAGGGCTGAGGGGGAGCTGTTTTTT. Translation gives CASSVVSGRAEGELFF.

The V call is TRBV2, the J call TRBJ1-4, with D possibly being TRBD1 (5 bases). The CDR3 spans 15 residues. V dropped 7 bases and J dropped 8 bases, with 20 bases sitting between them. The germline V gene has CDR1 SNHLY and CDR2 FYNNEI. CDR3 bases: TGTGCCAGCACTGGCCCTGGGGGGACGCGAGAAAAACTGTTTTTT. Protein: CASTGPGGTREKLFF.

V and J are TRBV7-8 and TRBJ2-1; 8 nucleotides align to TRBD2. Germline CDR1 and CDR2: SGHVS and FQNEAQ. This CDR3 region has 17 residues. Unmatched junction bases numbered 13, after V lost 2 bases and J lost 7 bases. This CDR3 is CASSLYLSGSGANEQFF. CDR3 DNA: TGTGCCAGCAGCTTATATCTGAGCGGGAGCGGGGCTAATGAGCAGTTCTTC.

The chain combines TRBV7-8 with TRBJ1-4; 9 nucleotides align to TRBD1. V dropped 3 bases and J dropped 3; count of bases not matched to a gene: 5. Germline-derived CDR1 and CDR2 are SGHVS and FQNEAQ. This CDR3 is built from 16 residues. The chain's CDR3 is CASSFGTGSANEKLFF. The CDR3 DNA follows: TGTGCCAGCAGCTTCGGGACAGGGTCTGCTAATGAAAAACTGTTTTTT.

The rearrangement links TRBV7-9 to TRBJ1-2; no firm D call. This CDR3 spans 15 amino acids. From germline, CDR1 is SEHNR and CDR2 FQNEAQ (reference sequence). V lost 2 bases, J lost 8 bases, and 18 bases lay in between. The CDR3 protein is CASSLLETVVRGYTF. CDR3 nucleotides: TGTGCCAGCAGCTTATTGGAGACCGTCGTGCGGGGCTACACCTTC. The full variable domain, completed using reference TRBV7-9 and TRBJ1-2, is DTGVSQNPRHKITKRGQNVTFRCDPISEHNRLYWYRQTLGQGPEFLTYFQNEAQLEKSRLLSDRFSAERPKGSFSTLEIQRTEQGDSAMYLCASSLLETVVRGYTFGSGTRLTVV.

The rearrangement joins TRBV3-1 (or the pseudogene TRBV3-2) to TRBJ1-1, with D tentatively TRBD1 (5 bases). Germline V gene lookup returns CDR1 LGHDT and CDR2 YNNKEL (reference sequence). This CDR3 has 15 residues. V shed 1 base and J shed 3 bases, with 12 bases lying between them. The CDR3, as DNA: TGTGCCAGCAGCCAAGGGGCAGGGTTGTACACTGAAGCTTTCTTT. The encoded protein is CASSQGAGLYTEAFF.

The rearrangement joins TRBV7-2 to TRBJ2-7; unclear D gene. Germline CDR1 SGHTA, CDR2 FQGNSA. V was cut by 3 bases and J by 6 bases, with 18 bases left in between. CDR3 length: 15 amino acids. CDR3 nucleotides: TGTGCCAGCAGCTTCGATGGCGGATCTTGGCGCGAGCAGTACTTC. Its protein is CASSFDGGSWREQYF.

V and J are TRBV10-3 and TRBJ1-5; possibly TRBD1 for D (5 bases). The germline CDR1 and CDR2 sequences are ENHRY and SYGVKD. The V end was cut by 3 bases, the J end by 9 bases, with 21 bases between. CDR3 length: 16 residues. CDR3 amino acids: CAISDTGGPVGGPQHF. The CDR3, as DNA: TGTGCCATCAGTGACACGGGGGGACCGGTTGGAGGGCCCCAGCATTTT.

This chain uses TRBV6-5 with TRBJ1-5; 7 nucleotides match TRBD1. Germline V gene lookup returns CDR1 MNHEY and CDR2 SVGAGI. The CDR3 totals 14 residues. The junction had 5 bases not matched to a gene; V was cut back by 5 bases and J by 4 bases. This chain's CDR3 is CASSKGQSNQPQHF. The CDR3 DNA is TGTGCCAGCAGTAAGGGACAGTCTAATCAGCCCCAGCATTTT.

The chain couples TRBV15 to TRBJ2-1, with 9 nucleotides matching TRBD2. CDR1 and CDR2 from the germline V gene are LNHNV and YYDKDF (reference sequence). V gave up 3 bases and J gave up 8 bases; unmatched junction bases: 20. CDR3 size: 19 residues. The CDR3 here is CATSRQSTGLAILVHEQFF. In nucleotides, the CDR3 is TGTGCCACCAGCAGGCAGAGCACGGGACTAGCTATTTTAGTCCATGAGCAGTTCTTC.

This clone was seen just once. The V gene is TRBV5-4, the J gene TRBJ1-4, with a weak D call TRBD1 (5 bases). The CDR3 is made up of 13 amino acids. Trimming left V 4 bases short and J 10 bases short, with 14 bases between. CDR1 is SGHNT, CDR2 YYREEE, per germline (reference sequence). The CDR3 DNA sequence: TGTGCCAGCAGCCCTCCCACCGGGGGAAAACTGTTTTTT. This translates into CASSPPTGGKLFF.